The 10 T cell receptor beta chains listed next were all sequenced from one sample in a study of control samples from healthy donors and cancer patients. Generated by immunoSEQ multiplex PCR, the TCRdb table keeps only in-frame clones and is missing some. Of roughly 95,000 clones listed, just under 95% are singletons. The sequenced material came from blood. The receptors were sampled from a human donor in good health. The donor label of this sample is uncertain.

The chain is built from TRBV6-1 and TRBJ1-2; 9 nucleotides match TRBD1. Germline V CDR1 and CDR2: MNHNS, SASEGT. The CDR3 spans 15 residues. Germline trimming cut 5 bases from V and 4 bases from J; bases unmatched to any gene: 8. Here the CDR3 reads CASSPQGADRYGYTF. In nucleotides, the CDR3 is TGTGCCAGCAGTCCACAGGGGGCGGACCGCTATGGCTACACCTTC.

The chain employs TRBV6-6 and TRBJ2-1, with a possible D match to TRBD1 (5 bases). V lost 2 bases and J lost 1, with 12 bases in between. The germline V gene encodes CDR1 MNHNY and CDR2 SVGAGI (reference sequence). This CDR3 region has 16 residues. The CDR3 sequence: CASSYGARSSYNEQFF. In nucleotides, the CDR3 is TGTGCCAGCAGTTACGGGGCACGAAGTTCCTACAATGAGCAGTTCTTC.

The CDR3 protein is CASSQEGHLNEQFF. CDR3 bases: TGCGCCAGCAGCCAAGAAGGGCATCTCAATGAGCAGTTCTTC. The chain employs TRBV4-1 and TRBJ2-1, with unresolved D. Germline V gives CDR1 MGHRA, CDR2 YSYEKL. Trimming left V 0 bases short and J 6 bases short, with 9 bases between. The CDR3 is made up of 14 amino acids.

Regarding this clone: The sample has other DNA sequences that encode this CDR3 too. The chain employs TRBV12-3 or TRBV12-4 and TRBJ1-5; no firm D call. The CDR3 contains 12 residues. Deletions cut 3 bases from V and 4 bases from J, with 4 bases between. CDR3 bases: TGTGCCAGCAGTTTTGGGAATCAGCCCCAGCATTTT. This sequence encodes CASSFGNQPQHF.

This chain links TRBV7-3 with TRBJ1-2, with 7 positions matching TRBD1. This CDR3 has 16 residues. After removal of 0 bases from V and 8 bases from J, the junction contained 12 bases not matched to a gene. CDR1 SGHTA and CDR2 FQGTGA come from the germline V gene. CDR3 DNA sequence: TGTGCCAGCAGCTTAACCTGGGACAGCCCTCGGGAGGGCTACACCTTC. It codes for CASSLTWDSPREGYTF.

The rearrangement joins TRBV11-3 to TRBJ1-1; D remains ambiguous. The CDR3 consists of 13 residues. From germline, CDR1 is SGHNT and CDR2 YENEEA. The V gene lost 5 bases and the J gene lost 1 base, with 8 bases spanning the gap. DNA for the CDR3: TGTGCCAGCAGCCCAACAAGGAACACTGAAGCTTTCTTT. Its protein is CASSPTRNTEAFF.

The V call is TRBV30, the J call TRBJ2-5, with TRBD1 matching over 7 bases. The CDR3 is 15 amino acids. V was pared by 2 bases and J by 5 bases, with 11 bases of the junction left unmatched. Germline-derived CDR1 and CDR2 are GTSNPN and SVGIG (reference sequence). CDR3 region: CAWSPTGQPFETQYF. CDR3 DNA sequence: TGTGCCTGGAGTCCGACGGGACAGCCTTTTGAGACCCAGTACTTC.

The V gene is TRBV25-1, the J gene TRBJ1-1, with TRBD1 identical over 8 bases. The V gene's germline CDR1 is MGHDK and CDR2 SYGVNS. Trimming removed 3 bases from V and 4 bases from J; junction bases left unmatched: 4. The CDR3 runs to 14 residues. DNA of the CDR3: TGTGCCAGCAGTGACAGGGGGCGAATCACTGAAGCTTTCTTT. Translated: CASSDRGRITEAFF.

The chain joins TRBV6-5 to TRBJ2-7; TRBD2 agrees at 10 bases. V lost 5 bases, J lost 0 bases, and 4 bases stayed unmatched. There are 15 residues in the CDR3. Per germline, CDR1 MNHEY and CDR2 SVGAGI. In nucleotides, the CDR3 is TGTGCCAGCAGTCGCCCTAGCGGGGGCTCCTACGAGCAGTACTTC. Its protein is CASSRPSGGSYEQYF.

This chain connects TRBV4-1 to TRBJ1-6; no definite D call. CDR1 is MGHRA, CDR2 YSYEKL, per germline. This CDR3 has 17 residues. The V and J ends lost 0 bases and 0 bases respectively, with 9 bases between them. CDR3 amino acids: CASSQETLASYNSPLHF. CDR3 sequence (DNA): TGCGCCAGCAGCCAAGAGACGCTAGCCTCCTATAATTCACCCCTCCACTTT.